What follows is one TCR beta chain and its context. The antigen is unknown. V was trimmed by 6 bases and J by 8 bases, leaving 23 bases between them. The CDR3 has 16 amino acids. CDR1 and CDR2 (germline): MNHEY, SVGAGI. This specimen comes from a study of OX40 agonist ivuxolimab in advanced cancers. The study, taken as a whole, reports: Relative to CD4+, CD8+ T cells held more expanded clones on average.

TCRdb's copy holds only in-frame clones and misses some; the assay was immunoSEQ multiplex PCR. The repertoire includes over 20,000 clones, about four fifths of them detected once, and 33% sits in the top ten. The receptor was isolated from an adult with an advanced solid tumor such as melanoma, head and neck, liver or kidney cancer. This specimen consisted of CD4+ or CD8+ T cells sorted from blood, obtained in a trial of the OX40 agonist ivuxolimab. V gene TRBV6-5 combines with J gene TRBJ2-1; D possibly corresponds to TRBD2 (6 bases). CDR3 amino acids: CASSYAPGDNTDEQFF. The CDR3 DNA follows: TGTGCCAGCAGCTACGCCCCGGGAGATAATACGGATGAGCAGTTCTTC.